This TCR beta chain was recorded in a study of cytomegalovirus exposure and HLA in healthy donors. Broader study findings: It was fewer than 200 TCR beta chains that were listed as cytomegalovirus-associated.

Clones were read by immunoSEQ multiplex PCR, and TCRdb kept only the in-frame ones, dropping some. The repertoire holds 200,000 to 250,000 clones, with around 87% as singletons. A note on this clone: Its antigen is unknown.

Germline lookup yields CDR1 SGHTA and CDR2 FQGNSA. With 7 bases clipped from V and 9 bases from J, the junction kept 13 bases outside the gene matches. The CDR3 loop spans 14 amino acids. The TCR originated in a man aged 18 to 35 in good health and CMV-seronegative. Sequencing used PBMCs. The chain links TRBV7-2 to TRBJ2-7, with TRBD1 identical over 9 bases. CDR3 coding DNA: TGTGCCAGCAACGAACAGGGGGCCCGCGTACGGCAGTACTTC. Amino acids: CASNEQGARVRQYF.